This T cell receptor beta chain was obtained from a study of shared clonotypes between healthy human individuals. The assay ran at deep level. Data came from immunoSEQ multiplex PCR; TCRdb stores just in-frame clones and leaves some out. Of 2 million to 3 million clones listed, 80% to 95% are singletons. From CD4+ cells came CD45RA+ naive and CD45RA-negative memory subsets. V lost 4 bases, J lost 10 bases, and 9 bases stayed unmatched. CDR1 is MGHRA and CDR2 is YSYEKL in the germline V gene. The CDR3 spans 16 residues. The source material was naive CD4+ T cells from PBMCs. Subset denoted: CD45RA+ positively selected. V gene TRBV4-1 combines with J gene TRBJ2-1; 14 bases match TRBD2. This clonotype originated in a man younger than 35 in good health. Some clones in this sample may be carry-over from other donors' samples. CDR3 nucleotide sequence: TGCGCCAGCAGCCCTCCCGGGACTAGCGGGAGTCGGGAGCAGTTCTTC. Its protein is CASSPPGTSGSREQFF.